A single TCR beta chain is shown here with its context. Method: immunoSEQ multiplex PCR; TCRdb's copy keeps in-frame clones and lacks some. This sample has about 99,000 clones; approximately 95% occur once, and the top ten carry around 2%. This record comes from a study of OX40 agonist ivuxolimab in advanced cancers. The V gene lost 5 bases and the J gene lost 0 bases, with 14 bases spanning the gap. Germline V gives CDR1 MNHEY, CDR2 SMNVEV (reference sequence). CDR3 length: 15 residues. The V and J genes are TRBV27 and TRBJ2-7, with D perhaps matching TRBD2 (5 bases). This TCR was recovered from an adult with an advanced solid tumor such as melanoma, head and neck, liver or kidney cancer. The source was CD4+ or CD8+ T cells sorted from blood, collected in a trial of the OX40 agonist ivuxolimab. As DNA, the CDR3 is TGTGCCAGCAGTCCAAACGGACTTGCCTCCTACGAGCAGTACTTC. It is translated as CASSPNGLASYEQYF.